These 18 T cell receptor beta chains were all obtained from the same sample, sequenced in a study of identical twins. MiXCR, run by TCRdb on the 5' RACE reads, gives a single entry per CDR3 protein. The sample contains about 890,000 distinct CDR3 sequences, around an eighth of which appear only once. This sample also belongs to another study, concerning yellow fever vaccine responses in identical twins.

Specimen: PBMCs. Every receptor here comes from a woman under 30 in good health.

This clonotype was seen more than once but under ten times. The rearrangement uses TRBV28 and TRBJ1-2; D is uncertain. The CDR3 is 14 residues long. Deletions cut 3 bases from V and 0 bases from J, with 8 bases between. Germline CDR1 reads MDHEN; CDR2 reads SYDVKM. The CDR3 coding sequence is TGTGCCAGCAGTTTTCTTGGAGCTAACTATGGCTACACCTTC. Protein sequence: CASSFLGANYGYTF.

This chain links TRBV24-1 with TRBJ2-7, with D unclear. The CDR3 extends over 14 amino acids. Germline-derived CDR1 and CDR2 are KGHDR and SFDVKD. V was shortened by 4 bases and J by 2 bases, with 11 bases between the two germline ends. CDR3 in amino acids: CATSDQQNPYEQYF. In DNA form, the CDR3 reads TGTGCCACCAGTGACCAGCAGAACCCCTACGAGCAGTACTTC.

This clonotype has a count of ten or more. The V and J genes are TRBV25-1 and TRBJ2-3; D is unresolved. The CDR3 sequence is 13 residues long. The ends were cut back, 6 bases at V and 8 bases at J, with 15 bases in the middle. CDR1 MGHDK and CDR2 SYGVNS come from the germline V gene. The CDR3 DNA reads as TGTGCCAGCAGCGTTGAAAAGTCGGGTACGCAGTATTTT. Translation gives CASSVEKSGTQYF.

Here the CDR3 reads CASIRHTGGLAASTDTQYF. DNA for the CDR3: TGTGCCAGCATCCGGCACACAGGGGGGCTAGCGGCTAGCACAGATACGCAGTATTTT. The V call is TRBV6-1, the J call TRBJ2-3; D perhaps matches TRBD1 (8 bases). Germline CDR1 reads MNHNS; CDR2 reads SASEGT. The CDR3 extends over 19 amino acids. The ends were cut back, 7 bases at V and 0 bases at J, with 26 bases in the middle.

This clonotype was recorded only once. The rearrangement uses TRBV27 and TRBJ2-7; 13 bases line up with TRBD2. The CDR3 loop spans 14 amino acids. Germline lookup yields CDR1 MNHEY and CDR2 SMNVEV (reference sequence). V trimming: 8 bases; J trimming: 5 bases; junction bases outside the gene matches: 6. CDR3 nucleotides: TGTGCCAGCGCTACAGGACTAGCGGGAGACGAGCAGTACTTC. Amino acids: CASATGLAGDEQYF.

The gene calls are TRBV19 and TRBJ2-1, with a weak D call TRBD1 (6 bases). Looked up from germline, CDR1 is LNHDA and CDR2 is SQIVND (reference sequence). The CDR3 covers 15 residues. Between the trimmed V and J ends, which lost 3 bases and 6 bases, there was a span of 15 bases. The CDR3 spells CASSMGRGFRNEQFF. The DNA of the CDR3 is TGTGCCAGTAGTATGGGCAGGGGTTTTCGCAATGAGCAGTTCTTC.

The rearrangement joins TRBV6-1 to TRBJ2-2; 7 bases line up with TRBD1. The V gene's germline CDR1 is MNHNS and CDR2 SASEGT. The CDR3 runs 15 residues. With V trimmed by 8 bases and J by 1 base, 7 bases remained unmatched. The CDR3 sequence: CASGSGTENTGELFF. In DNA, the CDR3 is TGTGCCAGCGGGTCCGGGACAGAGAACACCGGGGAGCTGTTTTTT.

Only a few counts were recorded for this clonotype. The V gene is TRBV12-3 or TRBV12-4, the J gene TRBJ2-7, with 8 bases that match TRBD1. The CDR3 has 13 residues. Trimming removed 6 bases from V and 3 bases from J; junction bases left unmatched: 4. The CDR3 coding sequence is TGTGCCAGCAGCGACGGGACAGGCTACGAGCAGTACTTC. Residues: CASSDGTGYEQYF.

Ten or more counts support this clonotype. The gene calls are TRBV7-8 and TRBJ1-1; no definite D call. V was cut by 4 bases and J by 9 bases, with 12 bases left in between. The CDR3 is 12 amino acids. Germline values: CDR1 SGHVS, CDR2 FQNEAQ. The CDR3 sequence: CASSSGRPQAFF. CDR3 in DNA: TGTGCCAGCAGCTCCGGAAGGCCCCAAGCTTTCTTT.

The chain links TRBV4-1 to TRBJ2-3; 11 positions agree with TRBD2. The CDR3 has 18 residues. Per the germline V gene, CDR1 is MGHRA and CDR2 is YSYEKL. Trimming removed 0 bases from V and 1 base from J; junction bases left unmatched: 6. CDR3 DNA sequence: TGCGCCAGCAGCCAAGAGGTACGACTAGCGGGACGCACAGATACGCAGTATTTT. Protein product: CASSQEVRLAGRTDTQYF.

The rearrangement joins TRBV27 to TRBJ2-1, with D possibly being TRBD2 (5 bases). The germline V gene has CDR1 MNHEY and CDR2 SMNVEV (reference sequence). The CDR3 sequence is 14 residues long. Trimming stripped 6 bases from V and 3 bases from J, with 12 bases between. The CDR3 sequence is CASSLSRDYNEQFF. CDR3 nucleotides: TGTGCCAGCAGCCTCTCCCGGGACTACAATGAGCAGTTCTTC.

This clonotype has a count of ten or more. The CDR3 protein is CSAREGGITEAFF. In nucleotides, the CDR3 is TGCAGTGCTAGAGAGGGGGGGATCACTGAAGCTTTCTTT. The chain recombines TRBV20-1 with TRBJ1-1; perhaps TRBD1 as D (5 bases). Germline assignment: CDR1 DFQATT and CDR2 SNEGSKA (reference sequence). CDR3 length equals 13 residues. V shed 0 bases and J shed 4 bases, with 9 bases lying between them.

CDR3 sequence reads: CASKRRGYTDTQYF. For the CDR3, the DNA is TGTGCCAGCAAGAGGCGAGGGTACACAGATACGCAGTATTTT. The chain couples TRBV3-1 to TRBJ2-3; the D gene is possibly TRBD2 (5 bases). The germline gives CDR1 LGHDT, CDR2 YNNKEL (reference sequence). Trimming took off 7 bases at V and 2 bases at J, with 13 bases between the two ends. This CDR3 is built from 14 residues.

In its sample, this clonotype was seen a few times. This sequence joins TRBV24-1 and TRBJ2-1; 7 nucleotides line up with TRBD2. This CDR3 has 13 amino acids. Germline V CDR1 and CDR2: KGHDR, SFDVKD. J lost 4 bases, V lost 9 bases, and 5 bases had no gene match. In DNA form, the CDR3 reads TGTGCCACCGGGGGGGGATCGTACAATGAGCAGTTCTTC. Its translation: CATGGGSYNEQFF.

The chain uses TRBV20-1 and TRBJ2-7; D may correspond to TRBD1 or TRBD2 (7 bases each). CDR1 DFQATT and CDR2 SNEGSKA come from the germline V gene (reference sequence). V was clipped by 3 bases and J by 6 bases, with 24 bases between them. The CDR3 has 16 amino acids. This chain's CDR3 is CSASWVTGGTGVEQYF. The CDR3 nucleotides read TGCAGTGCTAGCTGGGTTACGGGAGGAACAGGGGTCGAGCAGTACTTC.

The chain carries TRBV19 and TRBJ2-2; D is possibly TRBD1 (7 bases). There are 13 residues in the CDR3. V was trimmed by 10 bases and J by 6 bases, leaving 15 bases between them. In germline, CDR1 is LNHDA, CDR2 SQIVND (reference sequence). CDR3 sequence (DNA): TGTGCCACCCAGGACAGGAGGGCCGGGGAGCTGTTTTTT. Residues: CATQDRRAGELFF.

V and J are TRBV5-5 and TRBJ2-7; 8 bases agree with TRBD1. Germline V gene sequence: CDR1 SGHKS, CDR2 YYEKEE (reference sequence). The CDR3 length is 16 residues. Unmatched junction bases numbered 9, after V lost 4 bases and J lost 0 bases. The CDR3 DNA sequence: TGTGCCAGCAGCGTAACCGGGACAGGAAGCTCCTACGAGCAGTACGTC. Its translation: CASSVTGTGSSYEQYV.

In its sample, this clonotype was seen a few times. A much larger clone lies one base from this, so it may be a read error. The gene calls are TRBV3-1 and TRBJ1-1, with TRBD1 as a possible D gene (5 bases). The length of the CDR3 is 14 residues. Trimming took 1 base from V and 1 from J, leaving 7 bases between them. In germline, CDR1 is LGHDT, CDR2 YNNKEL (reference sequence). For the CDR3, the DNA is TGTGCCAGCAGCCAAGGGACAACGAACACTGAAGCTTTCTTT. It translates to CASSQGTTNTEAFF.